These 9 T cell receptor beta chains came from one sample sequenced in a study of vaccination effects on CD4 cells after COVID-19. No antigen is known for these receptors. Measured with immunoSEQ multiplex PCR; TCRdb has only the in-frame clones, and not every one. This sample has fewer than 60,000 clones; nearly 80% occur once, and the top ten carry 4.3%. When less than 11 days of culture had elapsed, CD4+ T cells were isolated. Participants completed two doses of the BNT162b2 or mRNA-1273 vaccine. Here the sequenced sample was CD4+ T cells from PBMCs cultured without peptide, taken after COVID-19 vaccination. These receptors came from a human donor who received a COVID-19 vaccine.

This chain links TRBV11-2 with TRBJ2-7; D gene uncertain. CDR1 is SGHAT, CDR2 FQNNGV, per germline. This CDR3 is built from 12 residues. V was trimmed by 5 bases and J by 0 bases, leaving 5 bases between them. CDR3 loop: CASSPSSYEQYF. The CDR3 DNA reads TGTGCCAGCAGCCCCAGCTCCTACGAGCAGTACTTC.

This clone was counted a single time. The CDR3 is CASSATWTRILYEQYF. The CDR3 nucleotides read TGTGCCAGCAGTGCCACTTGGACTAGGATCTTATACGAGCAGTACTTC. The chain combines TRBV6-2 or TRBV6-3 with TRBJ2-7; 7 bases are shared with TRBD2. CDR1 is MNHEY, CDR2 SVGEGT, per germline. The CDR3 is 16 amino acids. The J segment lost 4 bases and the V segment lost 5 bases, leaving 14 bases of the junction unmatched.

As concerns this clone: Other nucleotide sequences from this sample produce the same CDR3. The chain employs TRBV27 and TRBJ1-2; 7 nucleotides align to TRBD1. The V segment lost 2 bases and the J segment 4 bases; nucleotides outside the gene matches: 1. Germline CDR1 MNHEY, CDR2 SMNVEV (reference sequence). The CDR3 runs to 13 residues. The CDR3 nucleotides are TGTGCCAGCAGTTTAGGGACAGCCTATGGCTACACCTTC. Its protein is CASSLGTAYGYTF.

CDR3 sequence reads: CASSVGPRGSYNSPLHF. In DNA, the CDR3 is TGTGCCAGCAGCGTAGGTCCCCGAGGCTCCTATAATTCACCCCTCCACTTT. This chain links TRBV9 with TRBJ1-6; no reliable D call. The CDR3 has 17 residues. CDR1 and CDR2 (germline): SGDLS, YYNGEE. Deletions cut 0 bases from V and 0 bases from J, with 10 bases between.

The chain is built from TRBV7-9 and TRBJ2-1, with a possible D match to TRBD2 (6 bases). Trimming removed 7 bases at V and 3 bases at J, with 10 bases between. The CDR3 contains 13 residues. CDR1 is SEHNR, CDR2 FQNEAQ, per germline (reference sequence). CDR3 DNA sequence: TGTGCCAGCACATCGCGGGGCTACAATGAGCAGTTCTTC. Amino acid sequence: CASTSRGYNEQFF.

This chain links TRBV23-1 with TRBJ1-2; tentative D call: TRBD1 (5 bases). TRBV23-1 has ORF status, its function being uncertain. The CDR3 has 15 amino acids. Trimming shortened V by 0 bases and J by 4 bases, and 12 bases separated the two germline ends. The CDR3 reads CASSQSTPRVYGYTF. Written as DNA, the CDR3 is TGCGCCAGCAGTCAATCGACGCCCAGGGTCTATGGCTACACCTTC.

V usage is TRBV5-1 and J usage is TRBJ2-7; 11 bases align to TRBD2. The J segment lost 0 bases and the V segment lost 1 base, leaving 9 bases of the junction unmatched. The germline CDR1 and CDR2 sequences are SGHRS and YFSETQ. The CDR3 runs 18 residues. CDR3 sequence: CASSLPGLAGGFSYEQYF. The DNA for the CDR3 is TGCGCCAGCAGCTTGCCGGGTCTAGCGGGAGGTTTCTCCTACGAGCAGTACTTC.

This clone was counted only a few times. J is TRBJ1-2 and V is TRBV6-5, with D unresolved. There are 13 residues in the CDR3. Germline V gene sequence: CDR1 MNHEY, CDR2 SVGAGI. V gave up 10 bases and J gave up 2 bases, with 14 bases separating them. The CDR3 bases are TGTGCCACAAGAGAGTCTTGGAACTATGGCTACACCTTC. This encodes CATRESWNYGYTF.

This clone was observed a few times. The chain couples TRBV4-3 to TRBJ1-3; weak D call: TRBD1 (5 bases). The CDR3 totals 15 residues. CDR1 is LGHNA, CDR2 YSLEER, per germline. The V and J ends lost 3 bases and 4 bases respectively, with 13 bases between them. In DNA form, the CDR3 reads TGCGCCAGCAGCCAGGGGGGGGTTATCGGAAACACCATATATTTT. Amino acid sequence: CASSQGGVIGNTIYF.